The sequence of this T cell receptor (beta chain) was determined in a study of shared clonotypes between healthy human individuals. Study at large: Every donor yielded three CD4 naive, three CD4 memory, two CD8 naive and one CD8 memory plate. Study findings and constraints: Several donors had 5% to 6% of their naive CD4 clonotypes in common. Naive subsets generally exceeded memory subsets in estimated richness.

This clone was seen more than once but under ten times. Its target is not known. A deep-level run was used for the assay. The table came from immunoSEQ multiplex PCR; TCRdb's copy has only in-frame clones and leaves some out. The table records about 770,000 clones, 72% of them present only once. Trimming cost V 3 bases and J 7 bases, with 22 bases left between them. The germline V gene has CDR1 MNHNS and CDR2 SASEGT. The CDR3 sequence is 17 residues long. This sequence joins TRBV6-1 and TRBJ1-5; no clear D. This TCR came from a woman in her thirties in good health. The sample taken for sequencing was memory CD4+ T cells sorted from blood. Subset specified: CD45RA-negative fraction. The CDR3 nucleotides read TGTGCCAGCAGTGACACCTCCGGACCCAACCCGGGACAGCCCCAGCATTTT. This codes for CASSDTSGPNPGQPQHF.